This note documents a single TCR beta chain sequence. This record comes from a study of early T cells in non-severe SARS-CoV-2 infection. Looking at the study overall: With bulk RNA from unsorted whole blood as input, sequencing yielded unpaired chains.

In TCRdb, the 5' RACE reads were re-called with MiXCR into one record per CDR3 protein. The table lists 50,000 to 75,000 distinct CDR3 sequences, more than 7% of them singletons, with roughly 12% in the top ten. V was clipped by 0 bases and J by 3 bases, with 12 bases between them. Looked up from germline, CDR1 is SGHNT and CDR2 is YYREEE (reference sequence). This CDR3 is 15 amino acids long. The sample was whole blood, taken at baseline. The sequence came from an adult who was a healthcare worker with PCR-confirmed SARS-CoV-2 infection or an uninfected control (not recorded which). This chain uses TRBV5-4 with TRBJ1-1; a weak D match, TRBD1 (6 bases). CDR3: CASSLGGGPDTEAFF. The DNA for the CDR3 is TGTGCCAGCAGCTTGGGAGGGGGGCCGGACACTGAAGCTTTCTTT.